This T cell receptor beta chain was identified during a study of blood T cell repertoires in COVID-19. The overall study: Acute and convalescent COVID-19 samples came from the United States, Italy and Spain. Sample material is recorded as cDNA or gDNA derived from T cells, B-cell-depleted T cells, or PBMCs.

The count of this clone is one. In the original analysis: For nucleated cells, counts were estimated from reference gene primer amplification. Produced via immunoSEQ multiplex PCR; TCRdb's table is partial and in-frame only. The D gene and trimming were derived from the DNA, and the V and J assignments and clone size from that table. The table includes fewer than 200,000 clones, 70% to 90% detected once. Looked up from germline, CDR1 is LNHDA and CDR2 is SQIVND (reference sequence). CDR3 length: 16 amino acids. The V gene lost 5 bases and the J gene lost 2 bases, with 18 bases spanning the gap. The chain uses TRBV19 and TRBJ2-5, with D possibly matching TRBD1 (6 bases). The sample was peripheral blood. The TCR comes from a man in his 60s who had recovered from COVID-19. The CDR3: CASSLFSTGLQETQYF. DNA of the CDR3: TGTGCCAGTAGTCTTTTTTCGACAGGTCTTCAAGAGACCCAGTACTTC.